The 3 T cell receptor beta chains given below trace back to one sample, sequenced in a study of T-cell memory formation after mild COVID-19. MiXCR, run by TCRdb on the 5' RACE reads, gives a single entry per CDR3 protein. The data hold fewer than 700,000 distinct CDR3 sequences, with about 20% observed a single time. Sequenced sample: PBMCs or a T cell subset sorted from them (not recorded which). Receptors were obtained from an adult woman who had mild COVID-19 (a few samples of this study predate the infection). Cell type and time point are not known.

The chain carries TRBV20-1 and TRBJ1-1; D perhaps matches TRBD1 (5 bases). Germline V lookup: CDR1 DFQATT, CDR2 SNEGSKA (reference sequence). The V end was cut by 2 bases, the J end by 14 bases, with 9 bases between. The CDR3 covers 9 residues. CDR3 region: CSARQGVFF. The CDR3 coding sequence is TGCAGTGCTAGACAGGGAGTGTTCTTT.

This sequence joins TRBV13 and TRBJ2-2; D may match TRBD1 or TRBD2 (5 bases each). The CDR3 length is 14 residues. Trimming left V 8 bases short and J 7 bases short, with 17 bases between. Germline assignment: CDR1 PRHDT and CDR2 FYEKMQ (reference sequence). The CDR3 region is CASEWGHGNGELFF. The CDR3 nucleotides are TGTGCCAGCGAATGGGGCCACGGGAACGGGGAGCTGTTTTTT.

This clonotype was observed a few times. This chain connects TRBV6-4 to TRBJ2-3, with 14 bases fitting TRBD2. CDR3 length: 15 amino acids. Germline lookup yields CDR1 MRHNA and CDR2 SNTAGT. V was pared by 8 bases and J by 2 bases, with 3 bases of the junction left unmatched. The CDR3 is CASGTSGGTTDTQYF. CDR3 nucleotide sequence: TGTGCCAGCGGGACTAGCGGGGGAACCACAGATACGCAGTATTTT.